This entry lists 32 T cell receptor beta chains sequenced from one sample in a study of CD8 T cells in ankylosing spondylitis. Study outcomes and limitations: Made up of about eight highly homologous variants, a TCR beta motif appeared characteristic of ankylosing spondylitis blood.

These receptors are not linked to any known antigen. TCRdb used MiXCR to reprocess the 5' RACE reads, holding one entry per CDR3 protein. The table shows around 770,000 distinct CDR3 sequences, with approximately 12% occurring only once. What was sequenced was blood, either unsorted or a sorted T cell fraction (not recorded which). Receptors were obtained from a male donor with ankylosing spondylitis.

The chain carries TRBV6-1 and TRBJ2-1; D is possibly TRBD2 (5 bases). The CDR3 covers 13 residues. Deletions cut 4 bases from V and 6 bases from J, with 10 bases between. Germline lookup yields CDR1 MNHNS and CDR2 SASEGT. The CDR3 sequence: CASSAPRANEQFF. The DNA for the CDR3 is TGTGCCAGCAGTGCCCCGAGGGCCAATGAGCAGTTCTTC.

The V and J genes are TRBV20-1 and TRBJ1-4; TRBD1 matches 7 bases. The length of the CDR3 is 13 residues. The ends lost 6 bases at V and 7 bases at J; junction bases unmatched: 8. The germline CDR1 and CDR2 sequences are DFQATT and SNEGSKA (reference sequence). CDR3 in amino acids: CSATRDRVEKLFF. The DNA of the CDR3 is TGCAGTGCAACCCGTGACAGGGTTGAAAAACTGTTTTTT.

This clonotype was found a few times. The rearrangement uses TRBV20-1 and TRBJ2-3; the match to TRBD1 covers 7 bases. The CDR3 runs 13 residues. Germline V gene data show CDR1 as DFQATT and CDR2 as SNEGSKA (reference sequence). V shed 5 bases, J shed 3 bases, and the junction held 5 bases outside the gene matches. CDR3 nucleotides: TGCAGTGCTCGACAGGACAGGACAGATACGCAGTATTTT. This translates into CSARQDRTDTQYF.

This clonotype was found a few times. The chain carries TRBV5-1 and TRBJ2-3, with D possibly matching TRBD2 (6 bases). Germline V CDR1 and CDR2: SGHRS, YFSETQ. V dropped 0 bases and J dropped 5 bases, with 13 bases sitting between them. The CDR3 loop spans 15 amino acids. The CDR3 DNA sequence: TGCGCCAGCAGCTTGGTTTCCGGGAGTGAAGATACGCAGTATTTT. Protein sequence: CASSLVSGSEDTQYF.

This clonotype was seen only a few times. The rearrangement links TRBV4-1 to TRBJ1-6; a weak D match, TRBD1 (6 bases). Trimming left V 1 base short and J 0 bases short, with 16 bases between. The CDR3 contains 19 residues. The germline V gene encodes CDR1 MGHRA and CDR2 YSYEKL. The CDR3 loop is CASSQVPQGPHSYNSPLHF. CDR3 coding DNA: TGCGCCAGCAGCCAAGTCCCACAGGGCCCTCACTCCTATAATTCACCCCTCCACTTT.

The chain combines TRBV24-1 with TRBJ2-1; 8 nucleotides align to TRBD1. Germline CDR1 and CDR2: KGHDR and SFDVKD. This CDR3 contains 15 residues. Trimming at V came to 5 bases and at J to 1 base, leaving 3 bases not matched to a gene. The CDR3 loop is CATSVTGGSYNEQFF. CDR3 nucleotides: TGTGCCACCAGTGTCACAGGGGGTTCCTACAATGAGCAGTTCTTC.

A single count supports this clonotype. This clone may be a read error of a much larger clone one base away. The rearrangement joins TRBV20-1 to TRBJ2-1, with TRBD2 identical over 8 bases. Trimming removed 6 bases from V and 5 bases from J; junction bases left unmatched: 12. Germline V lookup: CDR1 DFQATT, CDR2 SNEGSKA (reference sequence). CDR3 length: 15 amino acids. The CDR3 spells CSADGLAGSNNEQFF. The DNA for the CDR3 is TGCAGTGCGGATGGACTAGCCGGGTCCAACAATGAGCAGTTCTTC.

The V and J genes are TRBV2 and TRBJ2-3; a weak D match, TRBD1 (6 bases). This CDR3 contains 16 residues. CDR1 and CDR2 (germline): SNHLY, FYNNEI. V was pared by 5 bases and J by 0 bases, with 15 bases between. CDR3 in DNA: TGTGCCAGCAGTATACAGGGTCCCTCCAGCACAGATACGCAGTATTTT. It codes for CASSIQGPSSTDTQYF.

The chain carries TRBV5-7 and TRBJ2-7; perhaps TRBD1 as D (6 bases). TRBV5-7 is identified as an open reading frame with a role that is uncertain. Trimming left V 4 bases short and J 1 base short, with 15 bases between. The CDR3 sequence is 15 residues long. The CDR3 spells CASSLGRDKSYEQYF. DNA for the CDR3: TGTGCCAGCAGCCTCGGTAGGGACAAGTCCTACGAGCAGTACTTC.

This clonotype turned up a few times. V gene TRBV4-2 combines with J gene TRBJ2-1, with D tentatively TRBD1 (6 bases). The V gene's germline CDR1 is LGHNA and CDR2 YNFKEQ. CDR3 length: 14 residues. Trimming stripped 4 bases from V and 16 bases from J, with 23 bases between. This chain's CDR3 is CASSLTSQGQRLFF. The CDR3 bases are TGTGCCAGCAGCCTTACCTCCCAGGGACAACGACTTTTCTTC.

The sample holds many counts of this clonotype. The genes are TRBV7-9 and TRBJ2-7; no clear D. The V and J ends lost 3 bases and 1 base respectively, with 7 bases between them. The CDR3 has 13 residues. Germline CDR1 SEHNR, CDR2 FQNEAQ (reference sequence). CDR3 protein: CASSFSRSYEQYF. CDR3 DNA: TGTGCCAGCAGCTTTTCTAGATCCTACGAGCAGTACTTC.

The genes are TRBV18 and TRBJ1-2, with D perhaps TRBD1 (6 bases). V lost 2 bases and J lost 4, with 17 bases in between. CDR1 and CDR2 from the germline V gene are KGHSH and LQKENI. The CDR3 loop spans 16 amino acids. The CDR3 loop is CASSPTTGPKGYGYTF. CDR3 in DNA: TGTGCCAGCTCACCAACTACAGGGCCAAAGGGCTATGGCTACACCTTC.

In this sample, this clonotype turned up a few times. V usage is TRBV20-1 and J usage is TRBJ1-3; D is undetermined. Germline CDR1 and CDR2: DFQATT and SNEGSKA (reference sequence). The CDR3 extends over 14 amino acids. V was clipped by 6 bases and J by 5 bases, with 17 bases between them. The CDR3 DNA sequence: TGCAGTGCCTCTGACCCTTATTCTCGAAACACCATATATTTT. It is translated as CSASDPYSRNTIYF.

This clonotype was observed a few times. The rearrangement joins TRBV7-2 to TRBJ2-7; 8 nucleotides align to TRBD1. CDR1 is SGHTA, CDR2 FQGNSA, per germline. The CDR3 has 15 residues. Trimming removed 5 bases from V and 3 bases from J; junction bases left unmatched: 9. The CDR3 DNA reads TGTGCCAGCAGCGAAAGAAGGACAGGGCTCTACGAGCAGTACTTC. Encoded protein: CASSERRTGLYEQYF.

The chain couples TRBV24-1 to TRBJ2-1; D is perhaps TRBD2 (6 bases). The CDR3 is made up of 17 amino acids. Germline CDR1 and CDR2: KGHDR and SFDVKD. Trimming removed 3 bases from V and 6 bases from J, with 20 bases in between. DNA of the CDR3: TGTGCCACCAGTGATGGTCTGGCGGGGAGGTTACGCAATGAGCAGTTCTTC. Its translation: CATSDGLAGRLRNEQFF.

The chain joins TRBV19 to TRBJ1-5; no definite D call. This CDR3 is built from 14 residues. The ends were cut back, 3 bases at V and 4 bases at J, with 10 bases in the middle. CDR1 is LNHDA and CDR2 is SQIVND in the germline V gene (reference sequence). As DNA, the CDR3 is TGTGCCAGTAGTATTGCCAACTGGAATCAGCCCCAGCATTTT. Protein sequence: CASSIANWNQPQHF.

The chain has TRBV7-2 and TRBJ1-2; D call uncertain. The CDR3 is made up of 15 amino acids. Trimming pared 3 bases from V and 3 bases from J, leaving 14 bases between. Germline CDR1 reads SGHTA; CDR2 reads FQGNSA. As DNA, the CDR3 is TGTGCCAGCAGCTTGGAGGTGACTGCGGACTATGGCTACACCTTC. Translating it yields CASSLEVTADYGYTF.

This clonotype was observed a few times. The genes are TRBV6-5 and TRBJ2-7; D gene ambiguous. Germline CDR1 and CDR2: MNHEY and SVGAGI. Deletions cut 2 bases from V and 1 base from J, with 9 bases between. This CDR3 is 14 amino acids long. The CDR3 region is CASSYAAASYEQYF. DNA of the CDR3: TGTGCCAGCAGTTACGCGGCAGCTTCCTACGAGCAGTACTTC.

V gene TRBV7-6 combines with J gene TRBJ2-1; D is uncertain. Germline V gene lookup returns CDR1 SGHVS and CDR2 FNYEAQ. This CDR3 region has 12 residues. Trimming shortened V by 5 bases and J by 10 bases, and 12 bases separated the two germline ends. This CDR3 is CASSPGSREQFF. In DNA form, the CDR3 reads TGTGCCAGCAGCCCAGGTAGTAGGGAGCAGTTCTTC. The variable domain in full, with the rest retrieved from reference TRBV7-6 and TRBJ2-1, is GAGVSQSPRYKVTKRGQDVALRCDPISGHVSLYWYRQALGQGPEFLTYFNYEAQQDKSGLPNDRFSAERPEGSISTLTIQRTEQRDSAMYRCASSPGSREQFFGPGTRLTVL.

This clonotype was counted at least ten times. In DNA, the CDR3 is TGCGCCAGCAGGGGTGGCGGGAGGGCCTTGGAGCAGTTCTTC. This translates into CASRGGGRALEQFF. V gene TRBV5-1 combines with J gene TRBJ2-1; TRBD2 matches at 9 bases. The germline CDR1 and CDR2 sequences are SGHRS and YFSETQ. The CDR3 has 14 residues. V was clipped by 5 bases and J by 10 bases; unmatched bases: 10. Full variable domain (outside the CDR3, taken from reference TRBV5-1 and TRBJ2-1): KAGVTQTPRYLIKTRGQQVTLSCSPISGHRSVSWYQQTPGQGLQFLFEYFSETQRNKGNFPGRFSGRQFSNSRSEMNVSTLELGDSALYLCASRGGGRALEQFFGPGTRLTVL.

V is TRBV10-3 and J is TRBJ1-5; D is undetermined. Between the trimmed V and J ends, which lost 4 bases and 4 bases, there was a span of 8 bases. The length of the CDR3 is 13 residues. Looked up from germline, CDR1 is ENHRY and CDR2 is SYGVKD. CDR3 coding DNA: TGTGCCATCAGTGGAGGGATTAATCAGCCCCAGCATTTT. Translation: CAISGGINQPQHF.

V is TRBV7-2 and J is TRBJ1-3; possible D gene TRBD1, 5 bases. The CDR3 covers 13 residues. Per germline, CDR1 SGHTA and CDR2 FQGNSA. Trimming cost V 6 bases and J 9 bases, with 15 bases left between them. This CDR3 is CASSQGRSFTIYF. For the CDR3, the DNA is TGTGCCAGCAGTCAGGGACGGAGCTTCACCATATATTTT.

This clonotype was counted a few times. This chain connects TRBV5-8 to TRBJ2-7, with D unclear. Trimming stripped 0 bases from V and 1 base from J, with 14 bases between. The CDR3 has 16 residues. The germline V gene has CDR1 SGHTS and CDR2 YDEGEE. The CDR3, as DNA: TGTGCCAGCAGCTTGGGTACTGCTCAAACGTCCTACGAGCAGTACTTC. It is translated as CASSLGTAQTSYEQYF. Full variable domain (remainder filled in from reference TRBV5-8 and TRBJ2-7): EAGVTQSPTHLIKTRGQQATLRCSPISGHTSVYWYQQALGLGLQFLLWYDEGEERNRGNFPPRFSGRQFPNYSSELNVNALELEDSALYLCASSLGTAQTSYEQYFGPGTRLTVT.

The CDR3 spells CSAYRTGDTDTQYF. In DNA form, the CDR3 reads TGCAGTGCATATCGGACAGGGGATACAGATACGCAGTATTTT. This chain joins TRBV20-1 and TRBJ2-3; 9 nucleotides agree with TRBD1. V was pared by 6 bases and J by 3 bases, with 7 bases of the junction left unmatched. Looked up from germline, CDR1 is DFQATT and CDR2 is SNEGSKA (reference sequence). This CDR3 is 14 amino acids long.

The chain carries TRBV5-6 and TRBJ2-1; tentative D call: TRBD1 (6 bases). The V end was cut by 4 bases, the J end by 9 bases, with 20 bases between. CDR3 size: 15 residues. Per the germline V gene, CDR1 is SGHDT and CDR2 is YYEEEE. The DNA for the CDR3 is TGTGCCAGCAGCGATCTCCCGCAGGGCAGGGGTGAGCAGTTCTTC. It is translated as CASSDLPQGRGEQFF. Full variable domain (remainder filled in from reference TRBV5-6 and TRBJ2-1): DAGVTQSPTHLIKTRGQQVTLRCSPKSGHDTVSWYQQALGQGPQFIFQYYEEEERQRGNFPDRFSGHQFPNYSSELNVNALLLGDSALYLCASSDLPQGRGEQFFGPGTRLTVL.

This clonotype has a handful of counts. The chain joins TRBV20-1 to TRBJ2-3; D remains ambiguous. V was cut by 2 bases and J by 4 bases, with 10 bases left in between. This CDR3 is built from 13 residues. Germline V gene lookup returns CDR1 DFQATT and CDR2 SNEGSKA (reference sequence). CDR3 DNA sequence: TGCAGTGCTAGATACCGGCCCCCAGATACGCAGTATTTT. This codes for CSARYRPPDTQYF.

This chain uses TRBV7-6 with TRBJ2-3, with TRBD1 matching over 7 bases. V dropped 5 bases and J dropped 5; count of bases not matched to a gene: 7. The germline gives CDR1 SGHVS, CDR2 FNYEAQ. The CDR3 extends over 14 amino acids. This chain's CDR3 is CASSDRARGDTQYF. CDR3 nucleotides: TGTGCCAGCAGCGACAGGGCCCGGGGAGATACGCAGTATTTT.

This clonotype was seen ten or more times. This sequence joins TRBV6-2 or TRBV6-3 and TRBJ2-1, with TRBD1 matching over 7 bases. Unmatched junction bases numbered 4, after V lost 2 bases and J lost 6 bases. Germline loops: CDR1 MNHEY, CDR2 SVGEGT. The CDR3 extends over 14 amino acids. The DNA of the CDR3 is TGTGCCAGCAGTTACGTTCCAGGGGGCAATGAGCAGTTCTTC. Translated: CASSYVPGGNEQFF.

The chain has TRBV7-2 and TRBJ2-7; TRBD2 agrees at 8 bases. This CDR3 is 16 amino acids long. Germline V gene sequence: CDR1 SGHTA, CDR2 FQGNSA. The V segment lost 1 base and the J segment 2 bases; nucleotides outside the gene matches: 7. The CDR3 here is CASSLVSLAGTYEQYF. Here the CDR3 DNA reads TGTGCCAGCAGCTTAGTTTCCCTAGCGGGTACCTACGAGCAGTACTTC.

The genes are TRBV5-6 and TRBJ1-3; D perhaps matches TRBD1 (6 bases). The CDR3 runs to 16 residues. The germline V gene has CDR1 SGHDT and CDR2 YYEEEE. V lost 0 bases and J 4 bases, leaving 14 bases between the germline ends. This CDR3 is CASSLEWGAPGNTIYF. Written as DNA, the CDR3 is TGTGCCAGCAGCTTGGAATGGGGGGCGCCCGGAAACACCATATATTTT.

This clonotype was seen ten or more times. The rearrangement uses TRBV7-6 and TRBJ2-3; D is unclear. Germline CDR1 is SGHVS and CDR2 is FNYEAQ. This CDR3 region has 15 residues. V was trimmed by 3 bases and J by 0 bases, leaving 10 bases between them. The CDR3 sequence is CASSLRQTSTDTQYF. CDR3 in DNA: TGTGCCAGCAGCTTGAGGCAAACTAGCACAGATACGCAGTATTTT.

This clonotype turned up a few times. The V call is TRBV7-9, the J call TRBJ1-5; D unclear. Germline loops: CDR1 SEHNR, CDR2 FQNEAQ (reference sequence). V was cut by 5 bases and J by 2 bases, with 13 bases left in between. CDR3 length: 15 residues. As DNA, the CDR3 is TGTGCCAGCAGCCCGCCCGGTGACGGCAATCAGCCCCAGCATTTT. This codes for CASSPPGDGNQPQHF.